The T cell receptor beta chain described here comes from a study of T cell responses to AZD1222 COVID-19 vaccine. The V and J ends lost 0 bases and 2 bases respectively, with 2 bases between them. The CDR3 is 13 amino acids. Germline V lookup: CDR1 LGHDT, CDR2 YNNKEL (reference sequence). Generated by immunoSEQ multiplex PCR, the TCRdb table keeps only in-frame clones and is missing some. The repertoire holds 180,000 or so clones, with about 90% as singletons. The chain couples TRBV3-1 (or the pseudogene TRBV3-2) to TRBJ1-5; the D is unclear. The receptor comes from an adult who received the AZD1222 COVID-19 vaccine. The starting material was peripheral blood, obtained 28 days after the second AZD1222 dose. The CDR3: CASSQDRNQPQHF. The CDR3 region has the DNA TGTGCCAGCAGCCAAGACCGCAATCAGCCCCAGCATTTT.